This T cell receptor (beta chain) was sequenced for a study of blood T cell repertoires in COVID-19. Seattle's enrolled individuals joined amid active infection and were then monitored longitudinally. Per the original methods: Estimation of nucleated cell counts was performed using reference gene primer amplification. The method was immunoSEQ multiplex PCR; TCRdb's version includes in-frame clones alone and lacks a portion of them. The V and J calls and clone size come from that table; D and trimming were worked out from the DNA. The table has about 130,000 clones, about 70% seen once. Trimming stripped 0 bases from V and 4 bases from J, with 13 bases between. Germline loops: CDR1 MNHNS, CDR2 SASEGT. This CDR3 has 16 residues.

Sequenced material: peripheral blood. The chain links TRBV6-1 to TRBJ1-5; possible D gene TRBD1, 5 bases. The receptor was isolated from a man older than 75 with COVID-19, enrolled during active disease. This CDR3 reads CASSEALQGLNQPQHF. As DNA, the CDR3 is TGTGCCAGCAGTGAAGCTCTCCAGGGCCTAAATCAGCCCCAGCATTTT.